The rows below give T cell receptor beta chains drawn from one sample of a study of blood T cell repertoires in COVID-19. The protocol was immunoSEQ multiplex PCR, while the TCRdb copy is restricted to in-frame clones and leaves out a portion. The sample comprises tens of thousands of clones, 80% to 95% of which are singletons, and around an eighth rests with the top ten. Sequenced sample: peripheral blood. The receptors come from a human donor with active COVID-19. The donor label of this sample is uncertain. CDR3s include the opening cysteine and the closing phenylalanine or tryptophan. D genes are given only for firm matches. A row's size may be missing; if present it is once, few, many or a size class.

V gene: TRBV5-6; clone size: NA; D gene: TRBD1; J gene: TRBJ2-2; CDR3 DNA: TGTGCCAGCAGCATCCGGGACAGGGGTAACACCGGGGAGCTGTTTTTT; CDR3 protein: CASSIRDRGNTGELFF
V gene: TRBV13; clone size: NA; D gene: NA; J gene: TRBJ2-1; CDR3 DNA: TGTGCCAGCAGCCCCAGGGGTGACTACAATGAGCAGTTCTTC; CDR3 protein: CASSPRGDYNEQFF
V gene: TRBV27; clone size: NA; D gene: NA; J gene: TRBJ1-2; CDR3 DNA: TGTGCCAGCAGTTTAGAGGCGGGCGCCCACTATGGCTACACCTTC; CDR3 protein: CASSLEAGAHYGYTF
V gene: TRBV11-2; clone size: once; D gene: TRBD2; J gene: TRBJ2-3; CDR3 DNA: TGTGCCAGCAGCTTATTAACTAGCGGGGGCTCCACCTTCACAGATACGCAGTATTTT; CDR3 protein: CASSLLTSGGSTFTDTQYF
V gene: TRBV28; clone size: NA; D gene: NA; J gene: TRBJ2-5; CDR3 DNA: TGTGCCAGCACCCGCGACGGGTACCAAGAGACCCAGTACTTC; CDR3 protein: CASTRDGYQETQYF
V gene: TRBV7-9; clone size: once; D gene: TRBD1; J gene: TRBJ1-4; CDR3 DNA: TGTGCCAGCAGCTCCCGCGACAGGGGGCATGGGTCAACTAATGAAAAACTGTTTTTT; CDR3 protein: CASSSRDRGHGSTNEKLFF
V gene: TRBV7-8; clone size: NA; D gene: TRBD1; J gene: TRBJ2-6; CDR3 DNA: TGTGCCAGCAGCTTAGGGACAGGTGGGGCCAACGTCCTGACTTTC; CDR3 protein: CASSLGTGGANVLTF
V gene: TRBV18; clone size: NA; D gene: NA; J gene: TRBJ2-7; CDR3 DNA: TGTGCCAGCTCACCGAGTAGGACTAAGGACGAGCAGTACTTC; CDR3 protein: CASSPSRTKDEQYF
V gene: TRBV15; clone size: NA; D gene: NA; J gene: TRBJ2-7; CDR3 DNA: TGTGCCACCAGTCCCGGATCTGCGGACTATACCTACGAGCAGTACTTC; CDR3 protein: CATSPGSADYTYEQYF
V gene: TRBV7-9; clone size: few; D gene: NA; J gene: TRBJ2-7; CDR3 DNA: TGTGCCAGCAGCTCCCGAGGGGGAATCGAGCAGTACTTC; CDR3 protein: CASSSRGGIEQYF
V gene: TRBV3-1/TRBV3-2; clone size: NA; D gene: NA; J gene: TRBJ2-2; CDR3 DNA: TGTGCCAGCAGCCTACAGAACACCGGGGAGCTGTTTTTT; CDR3 protein: CASSLQNTGELFF
V gene: TRBV11-3; clone size: NA; D gene: NA; J gene: TRBJ1-1; CDR3 DNA: TGTGCCAGCAGCTTAGTGAGGGACACTGAAGCTTTCTTT; CDR3 protein: CASSLVRDTEAFF
V gene: TRBV5-1; clone size: NA; D gene: TRBD1; J gene: TRBJ2-1; CDR3 DNA: TGCGCCAGCAGCACCCCGGACAGGGACAATGAGCAGTTCTTC; CDR3 protein: CASSTPDRDNEQFF
V gene: TRBV11-2; clone size: NA; D gene: TRBD1; J gene: TRBJ2-7; CDR3 DNA: TGTGCCAGCAGCGACTTCAGGACAGGGGACTACGAGCAGTACTTC; CDR3 protein: CASSDFRTGDYEQYF
V gene: TRBV4-1; clone size: NA; D gene: TRBD1; J gene: TRBJ1-6; CDR3 DNA: TGCGCCAGCAGCCAAGATGAAGGGGGCGGGTCACCCCTCCACTTT; CDR3 protein: CASSQDEGGGSPLHF
V gene: TRBV19; clone size: NA; D gene: NA; J gene: TRBJ2-2; CDR3 DNA: TGTGCCAGTAGTATAGCCGCCCTTCTCGGGACCGGGGAGCTGTTTTTT; CDR3 protein: CASSIAALLGTGELFF
V gene: TRBV19; clone size: NA; D gene: NA; J gene: TRBJ1-5; CDR3 DNA: TGTGCCAGTAGTATTTCAGTTTATAGCAATCAGCCCCAGCATTTT; CDR3 protein: CASSISVYSNQPQHF
V gene: TRBV11-2; clone size: NA; D gene: NA; J gene: TRBJ2-1; CDR3 DNA: TGTGCCAGCAGCCAACGGTCGGACAATGAGCAGTTCTTC; CDR3 protein: CASSQRSDNEQFF
V gene: TRBV6-6; clone size: NA; D gene: NA; J gene: TRBJ2-7; CDR3 DNA: TGTGCCAGCAGTCGTTTGACAGAATACGAGCAGTACTTC; CDR3 protein: CASSRLTEYEQYF
V gene: TRBV5-1; clone size: once; D gene: TRBD1; J gene: TRBJ1-1; CDR3 DNA: TGCGCCAGCAGCGGGCAGACAGGGGGCACTGAAGCTTTCTTT; CDR3 protein: CASSGQTGGTEAFF
V gene: TRBV10-3; clone size: once; D gene: TRBD1; J gene: TRBJ2-2; CDR3 DNA: TGTGCCATCAGTGAGTCCTATGGGACAGGCACCGGGGAGCTGTTTTTT; CDR3 protein: CAISESYGTGTGELFF
V gene: TRBV10-2; clone size: NA; D gene: TRBD2; J gene: TRBJ2-5; CDR3 DNA: TGCGCCAGCAGCCCGGGGGGGGCCGGGGAAGAGACCCAGTACTTC; CDR3 protein: CASSPGGAGEETQYF
V gene: TRBV27; clone size: NA; D gene: NA; J gene: TRBJ1-5; CDR3 DNA: TGTGCCAGCAGTTTCGGCAGGGCCCAGCAGCCCCAGCATTTT; CDR3 protein: CASSFGRAQQPQHF
V gene: TRBV7-2; clone size: NA; D gene: TRBD1; J gene: TRBJ2-1; CDR3 DNA: TGTGCCAGCAGCCTAACAGGGGTGGGAGAGCAGTTCTTC; CDR3 protein: CASSLTGVGEQFF
V gene: TRBV6-1; clone size: NA; D gene: NA; J gene: TRBJ1-2; CDR3 DNA: TGTGCCAGCAGTGAACCGGGGGGGCCATTCTATGGCTACACCTTC; CDR3 protein: CASSEPGGPFYGYTF
V gene: TRBV3-1/TRBV3-2; clone size: NA; D gene: NA; J gene: TRBJ1-4; CDR3 DNA: TGTGCCAGCAGCCAAGAGGCGGGGGTCGGAAAACTGTTTTTT; CDR3 protein: CASSQEAGVGKLFF
V gene: TRBV27; clone size: NA; D gene: TRBD2; J gene: TRBJ2-5; CDR3 DNA: TGTGCCAGCAGCCGGACTAGCGGGAGGCCCGAAGAGACCCAGTACTTC; CDR3 protein: CASSRTSGRPEETQYF
V gene: TRBV5-1; clone size: NA; D gene: TRBD2; J gene: TRBJ2-7; CDR3 DNA: TGCGCCAGCAAGGGGACTAGCGGCTCCTACGAGCAGTACTTC; CDR3 protein: CASKGTSGSYEQYF
V gene: TRBV5-3; clone size: NA; D gene: TRBD2; J gene: TRBJ2-5; CDR3 DNA: TGTGCCAGAAGGTGCGGGAGCGGGGACCCGGAGACCCAGTACTTC; CDR3 protein: CARRCGSGDPETQYF
V gene: TRBV9; clone size: NA; D gene: TRBD2; J gene: TRBJ2-7; CDR3 DNA: TGTGCCAGCAGCGTAGGGGGACTAGGGGAGCAGTACTTC; CDR3 protein: CASSVGGLGEQYF
V gene: TRBV5-1; clone size: NA; D gene: TRBD1; J gene: TRBJ2-4; CDR3 DNA: TGCGCCAGCAGCTTGGACTACAGGGGGCTCGGAAACATTCAGTACTTC; CDR3 protein: CASSLDYRGLGNIQYF
V gene: TRBV5-1; clone size: NA; D gene: NA; J gene: TRBJ1-1; CDR3 DNA: TGCGCCAGCAGCTTGGGCGGGGCGGTAGCTTTCTTT; CDR3 protein: CASSLGGAVAFF
V gene: TRBV11-1; clone size: NA; D gene: NA; J gene: TRBJ1-2; CDR3 DNA: TGTGCCAGCAGCTTAGCCTTGAACTATGGCTACACCTTC; CDR3 protein: CASSLALNYGYTF
V gene: TRBV12-5; clone size: NA; D gene: NA; J gene: TRBJ2-6; CDR3 DNA: TGTGCTAGTGGTCCCGGGAACTCTGGGGCCAACGTCCTGACTTTC; CDR3 protein: CASGPGNSGANVLTF
V gene: TRBV5-1; clone size: NA; D gene: NA; J gene: TRBJ2-5; CDR3 DNA: TGCGCCAGCAACCGCGACAGACAAGAGACCCAGTACTTC; CDR3 protein: CASNRDRQETQYF
V gene: TRBV4-3; clone size: NA; D gene: NA; J gene: TRBJ1-2; CDR3 DNA: TGCGCCAGCAGCCAAGATTGGGGGATGGGAGGCAACTATGGCTACACCTTC; CDR3 protein: CASSQDWGMGGNYGYTF
V gene: TRBV6-5; clone size: NA; D gene: TRBD1; J gene: TRBJ1-2; CDR3 DNA: TGTGCCAGCAGGGATCCGGGACAGGGAGAATATGGCTACACCTTC; CDR3 protein: CASRDPGQGEYGYTF
V gene: TRBV29-1; clone size: NA; D gene: NA; J gene: TRBJ2-7; CDR3 DNA: TGCAGCGTTGAAGAAGGTAACAGGGACTACGAGCAGTACTTC; CDR3 protein: CSVEEGNRDYEQYF
V gene: TRBV4-1; clone size: NA; D gene: TRBD2; J gene: TRBJ2-1; CDR3 DNA: TGCGCCAGCAGCCAAACTTGGTGGGGGCGGGGGGCACCCTACAATGAGCAGTTCTTC; CDR3 protein: CASSQTWWGRGAPYNEQFF
V gene: TRBV30; clone size: NA; D gene: TRBD2; J gene: TRBJ2-7; CDR3 DNA: TGTGCCTGGAGTCGGGGGGATAGCTCCTACGAGCAGTACTTC; CDR3 protein: CAWSRGDSSYEQYF
V gene: TRBV27; clone size: NA; D gene: NA; J gene: TRBJ2-3; CDR3 DNA: TGTGCCAGCAGTCCTCTACCAGATACGCAGTATTTT; CDR3 protein: CASSPLPDTQYF